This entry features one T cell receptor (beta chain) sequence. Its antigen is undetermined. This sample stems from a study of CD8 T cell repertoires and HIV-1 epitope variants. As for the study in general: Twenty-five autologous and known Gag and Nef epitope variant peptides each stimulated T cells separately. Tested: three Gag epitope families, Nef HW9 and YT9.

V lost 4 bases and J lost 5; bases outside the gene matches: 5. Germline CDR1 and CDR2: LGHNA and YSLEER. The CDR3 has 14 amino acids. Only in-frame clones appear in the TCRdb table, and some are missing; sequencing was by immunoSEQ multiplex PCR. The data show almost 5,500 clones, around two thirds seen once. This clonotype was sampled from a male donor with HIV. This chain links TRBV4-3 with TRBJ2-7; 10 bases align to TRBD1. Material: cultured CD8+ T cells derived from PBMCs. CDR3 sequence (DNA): TGCGCCAGCAGCCCAAAAGGACAGGGGGACGAGCAGTACTTC. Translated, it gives CASSPKGQGDEQYF.